A selection of T cell receptor beta chains follows, all from one sample in a study of T cell clonotyping in hematopoietic cell transplantation. Generated by immunoSEQ multiplex PCR, the TCRdb table keeps only in-frame clones and is missing some. The data hold 9,900 or so clones, with 77% observed a single time. The specimen was PBMCs, collected 30 days after allogeneic stem cell transplant. All receptors derive from a female patient in her 40s who had an allogeneic stem cell transplant from a related donor, so T cells may come from the graft donor. Some clones in this sample may be carry-over from other donors' samples. CDR3s include the opening cysteine and the closing phenylalanine or tryptophan. Fields, in order: J gene, D gene, clone size, V gene, CDR3 protein, CDR3 DNA. The D gene is left open where the match is weak. Size values are once, few and many counts, or a class for expanded clones, and some rows have none.

J gene: TRBJ2-1; D gene: TRBD2; clone size: .; V gene: TRBV5-8; CDR3 protein: CASSVELAGGRNEQFF; CDR3 DNA: TGTGCCAGCAGCGTGGAACTAGCGGGAGGTCGGAATGAGCAGTTCTTC
J gene: TRBJ2-7; D gene: .; clone size: .; V gene: TRBV27; CDR3 protein: CASSQSTDYEQYF; CDR3 DNA: TGTGCCAGCAGTCAATCGACAGATTACGAGCAGTACTTC
J gene: TRBJ2-7; D gene: .; clone size: .; V gene: TRBV6-6; CDR3 protein: CASRGGMNHEQYF; CDR3 DNA: TGTGCCAGCCGCGGCGGTATGAATCACGAGCAGTACTTC
J gene: TRBJ1-1; D gene: TRBD1; clone size: .; V gene: TRBV5-1; CDR3 protein: CASSSQTGGTEAFF; CDR3 DNA: TGCGCCAGCAGCTCCCAAACAGGGGGGACTGAAGCTTTCTTT
J gene: TRBJ2-1; D gene: .; clone size: .; V gene: TRBV6-5; CDR3 protein: CASSMGQSSYNEQFF; CDR3 DNA: TGTGCCAGCAGTATGGGCCAAAGCTCCTACAATGAGCAGTTCTTC
J gene: TRBJ2-1; D gene: TRBD2; clone size: .; V gene: TRBV4-3; CDR3 protein: CASSSLAGGYNEQFF; CDR3 DNA: TGCGCCAGCAGCTCTCTAGCGGGAGGCTACAATGAGCAGTTCTTC
J gene: TRBJ2-1; D gene: .; clone size: .; V gene: TRBV11-3; CDR3 protein: CASSSRDRLSYNEQFF; CDR3 DNA: TGTGCCAGCAGCTCCCGAGACAGGCTATCCTACAATGAGCAGTTCTTC
J gene: TRBJ1-5; D gene: TRBD1; clone size: .; V gene: TRBV27; CDR3 protein: CASSRGTVGYQPQHF; CDR3 DNA: TGTGCCAGCAGTAGGGGGACAGTCGGGTACCAGCCCCAGCATTTT
J gene: TRBJ1-1; D gene: TRBD1; clone size: .; V gene: TRBV7-8; CDR3 protein: CASSTQVRGDTEAFF; CDR3 DNA: TGTGCCAGCAGCACCCAGGTCAGGGGGGACACTGAAGCTTTCTTT
J gene: TRBJ2-3; D gene: TRBD2; clone size: .; V gene: TRBV7-9; CDR3 protein: CASSLGGTSADTQYF; CDR3 DNA: TGTGCCAGCAGCTTAGGGGGGACTAGCGCAGATACGCAGTATTTT
J gene: TRBJ1-2; D gene: .; clone size: few; V gene: TRBV25-1; CDR3 protein: CASSRTGGYGYTF; CDR3 DNA: TGTGCCAGCAGCCGGACGGGGGGCTATGGCTACACCTTC
J gene: TRBJ1-5; D gene: TRBD1; clone size: medium-sized; V gene: TRBV2; CDR3 protein: CARGGTGGNQPQHF; CDR3 DNA: TGTGCCAGGGGAGGTACAGGGGGAAATCAGCCCCAGCATTTT
J gene: TRBJ1-2; D gene: .; clone size: .; V gene: TRBV14; CDR3 protein: CASSQDPAGVSGYTF; CDR3 DNA: TGTGCCAGCAGCCAAGATCCAGCAGGGGTCTCTGGCTACACCTTC
J gene: TRBJ2-3; D gene: .; clone size: .; V gene: TRBV10-1; CDR3 protein: CASSEGTANTDTQYF; CDR3 DNA: TGCGCCAGCAGTGAGGGAACAGCGAACACAGATACGCAGTATTTT
J gene: TRBJ1-3; D gene: .; clone size: .; V gene: TRBV2; CDR3 protein: CASRTGVFSGNTIYF; CDR3 DNA: TGTGCCAGCAGGACAGGAGTCTTCTCTGGAAACACCATATATTTT
J gene: TRBJ2-3; D gene: .; clone size: .; V gene: TRBV19; CDR3 protein: CASSIRQGGKDTQYF; CDR3 DNA: TGTGCCAGTAGTATACGCCAAGGGGGGAAAGATACGCAGTATTTT
J gene: TRBJ2-7; D gene: .; clone size: .; V gene: TRBV7-6; CDR3 protein: CASSLAGSPHEQYF; CDR3 DNA: TGTGCCAGCAGCTTAGCCGGGAGTCCCCACGAGCAGTACTTC
J gene: TRBJ1-2; D gene: TRBD1; clone size: medium-sized; V gene: TRBV29-1; CDR3 protein: CSALKGQGNGYTF; CDR3 DNA: TGCAGCGCCCTCAAGGGACAGGGGAATGGCTACACCTTC
J gene: TRBJ1-3; D gene: .; clone size: .; V gene: TRBV5-1; CDR3 protein: CASSLGGKTGNTIYF; CDR3 DNA: TGCGCCAGCAGCTTGGGAGGGAAGACTGGAAACACCATATATTTT
J gene: TRBJ2-3; D gene: .; clone size: .; V gene: TRBV11-3; CDR3 protein: CASSLGTDSTDTQYF; CDR3 DNA: TGTGCCAGCAGCTTAGGGACAGATAGCACAGATACGCAGTATTTT
J gene: TRBJ2-7; D gene: TRBD2; clone size: .; V gene: TRBV28; CDR3 protein: CASRIAGGLSYEQYF; CDR3 DNA: TGTGCCAGCAGGATAGCGGGAGGCCTATCCTACGAGCAGTACTTC
J gene: TRBJ2-2; D gene: .; clone size: few; V gene: TRBV7-6; CDR3 protein: CASSLAGYTGELFF; CDR3 DNA: TGTGCCAGCAGCTTAGCTGGGTACACCGGGGAGCTGTTTTTT
J gene: TRBJ1-2; D gene: .; clone size: .; V gene: TRBV7-2; CDR3 protein: CASSLPFGGKANYGYTF; CDR3 DNA: TGTGCCAGCAGCCTTCCCTTCGGGGGCAAAGCTAACTATGGCTACACCTTC
J gene: TRBJ2-1; D gene: TRBD2; clone size: .; V gene: TRBV6-5; CDR3 protein: CASRGGRAEVDEQFF; CDR3 DNA: TGTGCCAGCAGAGGCGGGAGGGCCGAAGTCGATGAGCAGTTCTTC
J gene: TRBJ2-1; D gene: .; clone size: .; V gene: TRBV7-5; CDR3 protein: CVRSKPGLDLNEQFF; CDR3 DNA: TGTGTCAGAAGTAAGCCGGGACTGGACCTTAATGAGCAGTTCTTC
J gene: TRBJ2-7; D gene: .; clone size: .; V gene: TRBV7-9; CDR3 protein: CASSFVGVEQYF; CDR3 DNA: TGTGCCAGCAGCTTCGTGGGGGTCGAGCAGTACTTC
J gene: TRBJ1-6; D gene: .; clone size: .; V gene: TRBV5-6; CDR3 protein: CASSFGGPSYNSPLHF; CDR3 DNA: TGTGCCAGCAGCTTCGGGGGGCCCTCCTATAATTCACCCCTCCACTTT
J gene: TRBJ1-6; D gene: TRBD1; clone size: once; V gene: TRBV30; CDR3 protein: CAWTRGRDSLHF; CDR3 DNA: TGTGCCTGGACCAGGGGCCGGGACAGCCTCCACTTT
J gene: TRBJ2-7; D gene: TRBD2; clone size: once; V gene: TRBV10-1; CDR3 protein: CASSEDPGGAYEQYF; CDR3 DNA: TGCGCCAGCAGTGAAGACCCGGGGGGAGCCTACGAGCAGTACTTC
J gene: TRBJ1-4; D gene: TRBD1; clone size: few; V gene: TRBV7-9; CDR3 protein: CASTGGSGEKLFF; CDR3 DNA: TGTGCCAGTACAGGGGGTAGTGGGGAAAAACTGTTTTTT
J gene: TRBJ1-2; D gene: .; clone size: few; V gene: TRBV21-1; CDR3 protein: CASSKGGGLTYGYTF; CDR3 DNA: TGTGCCAGCAGCAAAGGCGGGGGGCTTACCTATGGCTACACCTTC
J gene: TRBJ2-2; D gene: TRBD2; clone size: .; V gene: TRBV25-1; CDR3 protein: CASRDGTSEAGELFF; CDR3 DNA: TGTGCCAGCAGAGACGGGACTAGCGAGGCCGGGGAGCTGTTTTTT
J gene: TRBJ1-3; D gene: TRBD1; clone size: .; V gene: TRBV15; CDR3 protein: CATSRVGQGGGNTIYF; CDR3 DNA: TGTGCCACCAGCAGAGTTGGACAGGGGGGTGGAAACACCATATATTTT
J gene: TRBJ2-7; D gene: TRBD1; clone size: .; V gene: TRBV19; CDR3 protein: CATGTAVYEQYF; CDR3 DNA: TGTGCCACCGGGACAGCTGTATACGAGCAGTACTTC
J gene: TRBJ2-7; D gene: TRBD2; clone size: .; V gene: TRBV15; CDR3 protein: CATSRRTSGSGDEQYF; CDR3 DNA: TGTGCCACCAGCAGACGGACTAGCGGGAGCGGAGACGAGCAGTACTTC